This paragraph covers one TCR beta chain sequence. The antigen remains unidentified. The data originate from a study of shared clonotypes between healthy human individuals. In the source study's methods: Quality scores were absent from the junction-only immunoSEQ sequences, so filtering differed. Clones were read by immunoSEQ multiplex PCR, and TCRdb kept only the in-frame ones, dropping some. V, J and clone size derive from that table, while D and trimming were established from the DNA sequence. Seen here are about 1.5 million clones, approximately 98% observed once, and the top ten hold roughly 0.4%. V was clipped by 3 bases and J by 2 bases, with 16 bases between them. This CDR3 is built from 16 residues. Germline CDR1 and CDR2: SGHAT and FQNNGV. General observations from the study: Rarefaction analysis demonstrated incomplete sorted-subset sequencing notwithstanding large depth. Expectations were that clonotype sharing among donors would be affected by sequencing depth.

V and J are TRBV11-2 and TRBJ2-5, with D perhaps being TRBD1 or TRBD2 (5 bases each). Material for sequencing was naive CD4+ T cells sorted from blood. The subset: CD45RA+ positively selected. The clonotype was recovered from a man between 25 and 39 years old in good health. The CDR3 DNA is TGTGCCAGCAGCTTCAGGGCAAGCCAGCGGCAAGAGACCCAGTACTTC. Translated, it gives CASSFRASQRQETQYF.